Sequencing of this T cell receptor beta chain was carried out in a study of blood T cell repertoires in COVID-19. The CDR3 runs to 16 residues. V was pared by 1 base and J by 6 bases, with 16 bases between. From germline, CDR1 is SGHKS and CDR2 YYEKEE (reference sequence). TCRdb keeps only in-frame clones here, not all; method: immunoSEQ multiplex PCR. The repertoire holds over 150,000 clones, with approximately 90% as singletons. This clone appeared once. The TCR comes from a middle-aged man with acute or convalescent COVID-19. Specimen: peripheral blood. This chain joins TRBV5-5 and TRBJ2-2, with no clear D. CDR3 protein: CASSLSPQAYPGELFF. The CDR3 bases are TGTGCCAGCAGCTTGTCCCCCCAGGCTTACCCCGGGGAGCTGTTTTTT. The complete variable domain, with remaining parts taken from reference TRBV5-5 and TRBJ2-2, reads DAGVTQSPTHLIKTRGQQVTLRCSPISGHKSVSWYQQVLGQGPQFIFQYYEKEERGRGNFPDRFSARQFPNYSSELNVNALLLGDSALYLCASSLSPQAYPGELFFGEGSRLTVL.